The next 10 T cell receptor beta chains were all read from a single sample in a study of beta chain features in type 1 diabetes. Expressed TCRB transcripts were sequenced, since all the RNA that had been isolated was reverse transcribed. The repertoire was sequenced with immunoSEQ multiplex PCR; TCRdb's copy has only in-frame clones and lacks some. This sample has 400,000 to 450,000 clones, with around 13% found just once. The specimen was naive CD4+ T cells from blood. The receptors were gathered from a man in his thirties or forties in good health.

This clone was seen more than once but under ten times. The rearrangement joins TRBV30 to TRBJ2-2; D unresolved. Trimming stripped 5 bases from V and 3 bases from J, with 10 bases between. The CDR3 has 13 residues. Germline V gene lookup returns CDR1 GTSNPN and CDR2 SVGIG (reference sequence). CDR3 amino acids: CAWGRLHTGELFF. The CDR3 coding sequence is TGTGCCTGGGGACGACTCCACACCGGGGAGCTGTTTTTT.

This rearrangement joins TRBV5-1 to TRBJ2-2; maybe TRBD1 (6 bases). Between the trimmed V and J ends, which lost 1 base and 5 bases, there was a span of 15 bases. This CDR3 has 16 residues. Germline CDR1 is SGHRS and CDR2 is YFSETQ. The CDR3 coding sequence is TGCGCCAGCAGCTTGACTGAGACAGGACGTACCGGGGAGCTGTTTTTT. Residues: CASSLTETGRTGELFF.

This clone has a handful of counts. The rearrangement links TRBV19 to TRBJ2-6; D is ambiguous. The CDR3 is made up of 17 amino acids. The ends were cut back, 0 bases at V and 0 bases at J, with 9 bases in the middle. Germline lookup yields CDR1 LNHDA and CDR2 SQIVND (reference sequence). CDR3 coding DNA: TGTGCCAGTAGTATAGATCGGACGGGCTCTGGGGCCAACGTCCTGACTTTC. As protein: CASSIDRTGSGANVLTF.

This clone turned up a few times. The rearrangement joins TRBV5-1 to TRBJ2-7; D perhaps matches TRBD2 (6 bases). This CDR3 is built from 15 residues. Trimming cost V 0 bases and J 0 bases, with 10 bases left between them. In germline, CDR1 is SGHRS, CDR2 YFSETQ. The CDR3 DNA follows: TGCGCCAGCAGCTTGGCCAGCGGGTACTCCTACGAGCAGTACTTC. This gives the protein CASSLASGYSYEQYF. The entire variable domain, with the rest obtained from reference TRBV5-1 and TRBJ2-7, is as follows: KAGVTQTPRYLIKTRGQQVTLSCSPISGHRSVSWYQQTPGQGLQFLFEYFSETQRNKGNFPGRFSGRQFSNSRSEMNVSTLELGDSALYLCASSLASGYSYEQYFGPGTRLTVT.

This clone was found a few times. The chain links TRBV15 to TRBJ2-1; 8 bases are shared with TRBD2. This CDR3 comprises 16 residues. V was pared by 1 base and J by 3 bases, with 5 bases of the junction left unmatched. Germline loops: CDR1 LNHNV, CDR2 YYDKDF (reference sequence). CDR3 in amino acids: CATSRVTAGDYNEQFF. The CDR3 DNA reads as TGTGCCACCAGCAGAGTAACAGCGGGGGACTACAATGAGCAGTTCTTC. Combining the CDR3 with reference TRBV15 and TRBJ2-1 gives the whole variable domain DAMVIQNPRYQVTQFGKPVTLSCSQTLNHNVMYWYQQKSSQAPKLLFHYYDKDFNNEADTPDNFQSRRPNTSFCFLDIRSPGLGDTAMYLCATSRVTAGDYNEQFFGPGTRLTVL.

This clone was seen only a few times. The chain links TRBV5-1 to TRBJ2-1, with a possible D match to TRBD2 (5 bases). V was shortened by 6 bases and J by 1 base, with 11 bases between the two germline ends. The germline V gene has CDR1 SGHRS and CDR2 YFSETQ. The CDR3 contains 14 residues. The CDR3 DNA is TGCGCCAGCAATTTCGGGAATTCCTACAATGAGCAGTTCTTC. Translating it yields CASNFGNSYNEQFF.

Concerning this clone itself: Other DNA sequences in this specimen translate into the identical CDR3. CDR3 amino acids: CASSLVPETQYF. As DNA, the CDR3 is TGTGCCAGCAGCTTAGTACCGGAGACCCAGTACTTC. The chain combines TRBV7-2 with TRBJ2-5; no clear D gene. Germline V gene sequence: CDR1 SGHTA, CDR2 FQGNSA. The CDR3 spans 12 residues. V dropped 1 base and J dropped 5 bases, with 5 bases sitting between them.

A few counts support this clone. J is TRBJ1-5 and V is TRBV27; D uncertain. The V gene's germline CDR1 is MNHEY and CDR2 SMNVEV (reference sequence). This CDR3 has 14 residues. Trimming took 0 bases from V and 4 from J, leaving 7 bases between them. The CDR3 DNA is TGTGCCAGCAGTTTATCGTGGGGTAATCAGCCCCAGCATTTT. Amino acids: CASSLSWGNQPQHF.

The chain uses TRBV19 and TRBJ2-7, with TRBD1 identical over 7 bases. CDR3 length equals 14 residues. V dropped 6 bases and J dropped 2; count of bases not matched to a gene: 7. Germline loops: CDR1 LNHDA, CDR2 SQIVND (reference sequence). This chain's CDR3 is CASSTGTATYEQYF. The DNA of the CDR3 is TGTGCCAGTAGCACCGGGACAGCCACCTACGAGCAGTACTTC.

Only a few counts were recorded for this clone. This chain connects TRBV10-3 to TRBJ2-5, with TRBD2 identical over 8 bases. With V trimmed by 10 bases and J by 5 bases, 9 bases remained unmatched. Per germline, CDR1 ENHRY and CDR2 SYGVKD. CDR3 length: 13 residues. Written as DNA, the CDR3 is TGTGCCAGCCACGGGGGGGCTGGGGAGACCCAGTACTTC. Its translation: CASHGGAGETQYF.